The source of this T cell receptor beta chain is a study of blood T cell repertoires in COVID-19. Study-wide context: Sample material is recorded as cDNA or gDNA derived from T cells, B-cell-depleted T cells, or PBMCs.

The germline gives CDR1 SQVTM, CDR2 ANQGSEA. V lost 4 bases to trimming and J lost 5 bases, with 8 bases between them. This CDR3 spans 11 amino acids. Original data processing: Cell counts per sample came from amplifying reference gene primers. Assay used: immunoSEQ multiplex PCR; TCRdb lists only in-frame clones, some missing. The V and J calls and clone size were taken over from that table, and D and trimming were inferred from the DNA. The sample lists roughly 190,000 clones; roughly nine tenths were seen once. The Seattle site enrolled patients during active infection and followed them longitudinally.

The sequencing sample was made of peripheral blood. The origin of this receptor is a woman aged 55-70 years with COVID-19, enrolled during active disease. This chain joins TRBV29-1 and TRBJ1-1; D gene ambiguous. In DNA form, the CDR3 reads TGCAGCGTTGTGAGGAGGACTGAAGCTTTCTTT. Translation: CSVVRRTEAFF.